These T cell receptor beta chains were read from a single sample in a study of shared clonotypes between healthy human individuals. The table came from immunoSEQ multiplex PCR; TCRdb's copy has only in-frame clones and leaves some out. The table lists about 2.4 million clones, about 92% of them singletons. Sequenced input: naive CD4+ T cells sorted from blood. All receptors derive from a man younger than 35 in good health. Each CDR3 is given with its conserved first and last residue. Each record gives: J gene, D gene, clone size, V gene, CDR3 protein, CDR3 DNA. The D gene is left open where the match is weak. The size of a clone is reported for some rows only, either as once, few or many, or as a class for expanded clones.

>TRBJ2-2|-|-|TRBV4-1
CASSQGGTRVSGELFF
TGCGCCAGCAGCCAAGGCGGGACCCGCGTTTCCGGGGAGCTGTTTTTT
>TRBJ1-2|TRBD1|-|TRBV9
CASSAVGQGPNYGYTF
TGTGCCAGCAGCGCCGTGGGACAGGGCCCTAACTATGGCTACACCTTC
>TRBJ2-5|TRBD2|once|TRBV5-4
CASSLVLAGGGKTQYF
TGTGCCAGCAGCTTGGTACTAGCGGGGGGAGGAAAGACCCAGTACTTC
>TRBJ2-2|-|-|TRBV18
CASFPKETKTGELFF
TGTGCCAGCTTCCCGAAGGAGACGAAGACCGGGGAGCTGTTTTTT
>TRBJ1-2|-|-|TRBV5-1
CASSAGTNYGYTF
TGCGCCAGCAGCGCAGGGACTAACTATGGCTACACCTTC
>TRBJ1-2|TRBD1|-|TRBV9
CASSVRDRGHYGYTF
TGTGCCAGCAGCGTCCGGGACAGGGGACACTATGGCTACACCTTC
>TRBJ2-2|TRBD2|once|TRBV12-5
CASGPGVRGGLAGDDAGELFF
TGTGCTAGTGGTCCCGGAGTCCGAGGGGGACTAGCGGGAGACGACGCCGGGGAGCTGTTTTTT
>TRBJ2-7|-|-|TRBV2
CASSEGSTGPTYEQYF
TGTGCCAGCAGTGAGGGGTCCACAGGACCTACCTACGAGCAGTACTTC
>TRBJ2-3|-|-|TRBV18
CASTPGLGDTQYF
TGTGCCAGTACACCGGGCCTAGGAGATACGCAGTATTTT
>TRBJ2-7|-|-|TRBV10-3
CAISESRQTYEQYF
TGTGCCATCAGTGAGTCGCGACAGACCTACGAGCAGTACTTC
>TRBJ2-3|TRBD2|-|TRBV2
CASSDSGLAGGRIRYSTDTQYF
TGTGCCAGCAGTGACTCGGGACTAGCGGGAGGCCGCATACGTTATAGCACAGATACGCAGTATTTT
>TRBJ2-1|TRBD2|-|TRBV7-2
CASSLAGGTYNEQFF
TGTGCCAGCTCCCTAGCGGGAGGCACCTACAATGAGCAGTTCTTC
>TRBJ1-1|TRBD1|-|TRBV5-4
CASSLGQGMEAFF
TGTGCCAGCAGCTTAGGACAGGGTATGGAAGCTTTCTTT
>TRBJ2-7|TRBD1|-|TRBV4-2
CASSQERKGRETGVHEQYF
TGTGCCAGCAGCCAAGAAAGAAAGGGGAGAGAGACAGGGGTCCACGAGCAGTACTTC
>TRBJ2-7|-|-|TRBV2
CASSGGYEQYF
TGTGCCAGCAGTGGGGGCTACGAGCAGTACTTC
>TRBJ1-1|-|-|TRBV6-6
CASSPRETEAFF
TGTGCCAGCAGTCCTCGTGAGACTGAAGCTTTCTTT
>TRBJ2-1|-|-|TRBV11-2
CASSLVTQGSEQFF
TGTGCCAGCAGCTTAGTCACGCAGGGATCTGAGCAGTTCTTC
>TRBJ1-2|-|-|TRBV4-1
CASSQDTQVPYGYTF
TGCGCCAGCAGCCAAGATACGCAGGTTCCCTATGGCTACACCTTC
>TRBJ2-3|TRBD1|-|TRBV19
CASSIPGQGDPRQYF
TGTGCCAGTAGTATTCCGGGACAGGGGGATCCAAGGCAGTATTTT
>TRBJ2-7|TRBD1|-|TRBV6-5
CASRWDRGTYEQYF
TGTGCCAGCAGATGGGACAGGGGGACCTACGAGCAGTACTTC
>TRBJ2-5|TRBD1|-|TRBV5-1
CASSLDRGWGLQETQYF
TGCGCCAGCAGCTTGGACAGGGGATGGGGCCTACAAGAGACCCAGTACTTC
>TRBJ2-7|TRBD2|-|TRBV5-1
CASSSTSGASLEQYF
TGCGCCAGCAGCTCGACTAGCGGGGCCAGCCTGGAGCAGTACTTC
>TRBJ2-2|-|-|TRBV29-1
CSVPGLYTGELFF
TGCAGCGTCCCCGGGCTATACACCGGGGAGCTGTTTTTT
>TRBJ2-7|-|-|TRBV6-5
CASIGSGAGEQYF
TGTGCCAGCATTGGATCGGGGGCCGGCGAGCAGTACTTC
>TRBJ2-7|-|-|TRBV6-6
CASTGAYEQYF
TGTGCCAGCACCGGGGCTTACGAGCAGTACTTC
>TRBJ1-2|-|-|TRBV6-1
CASSAFKTGLYGYTF
TGTGCCAGCAGTGCATTCAAAACAGGCCTCTATGGCTACACCTTC
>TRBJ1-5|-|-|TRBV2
CASSQAGSDQPQHF
TGTGCCAGCAGCCAGGCCGGGTCGGATCAGCCCCAGCATTTT
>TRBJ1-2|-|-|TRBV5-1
CASSLEGHNYGYTF
TGCGCCAGCAGCTTGGAAGGGCATAACTATGGCTACACCTTC
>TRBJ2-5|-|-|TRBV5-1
CASSMAPGVETQYF
TGCGCCAGCAGCATGGCACCGGGGGTCGAGACCCAGTACTTC
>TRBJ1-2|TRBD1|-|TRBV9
CASSSSGTGPGGYTF
TGTGCCAGCAGCTCATCCGGGACAGGGCCGGGTGGCTACACCTTC
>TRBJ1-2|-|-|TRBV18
CASSQEQFYGYTF
TGTGCCAGCTCACAGGAACAGTTCTATGGCTACACCTTC
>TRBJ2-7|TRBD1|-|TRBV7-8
CASSSPGQGFYEQYF
TGTGCCAGCAGCTCCCCGGGACAGGGCTTTTACGAGCAGTACTTC
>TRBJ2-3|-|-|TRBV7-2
CASSSLWYTQYF
TGTGCCAGCAGCTCCCTGTGGTATACGCAGTATTTT
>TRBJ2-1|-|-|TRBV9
CASSVQGNEQFF
TGTGCCAGCAGCGTACAGGGCAATGAGCAGTTCTTC
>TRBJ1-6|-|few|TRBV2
CASDGGSSYNSPLHF
TGTGCCAGCGATGGGGGAAGCTCCTATAATTCACCCCTCCACTTT
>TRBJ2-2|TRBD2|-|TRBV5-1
CASRPPSGGTGELFF
TGCGCCAGCAGGCCGCCTAGCGGGGGGACCGGGGAGCTGTTTTTT
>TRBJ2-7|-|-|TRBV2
CASSDGNSYEQYF
TGTGCCAGCAGTGACGGGAACTCCTACGAGCAGTACTTC
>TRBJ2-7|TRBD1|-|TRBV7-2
CASSLVAGGVNEQYF
TGTGCCAGCAGCTTAGTGGCAGGGGGCGTAAACGAGCAGTACTTC
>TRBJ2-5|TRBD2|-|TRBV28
CASTLEKRGGGETQYF
TGTGCCAGCACCCTAGAGAAGCGGGGGGGCGGGGAGACCCAGTACTTC